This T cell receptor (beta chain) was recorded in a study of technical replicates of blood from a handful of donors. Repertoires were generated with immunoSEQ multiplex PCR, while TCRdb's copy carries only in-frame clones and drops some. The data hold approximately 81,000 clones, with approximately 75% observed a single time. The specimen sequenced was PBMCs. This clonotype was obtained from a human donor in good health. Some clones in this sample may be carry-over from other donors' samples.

CDR3 amino acids: CASSLPDNTYEQYF. The CDR3 DNA reads as TGTGCCAGCAGTTTACCCGACAATACCTACGAGCAGTACTTC. This chain connects TRBV28 to TRBJ2-7; D is unresolved. The V gene's germline CDR1 is MDHEN and CDR2 SYDVKM. The length of the CDR3 is 14 residues. V dropped 2 bases and J dropped 2 bases, with 10 bases sitting between them. The variable domain in full, completed from reference TRBV28 and TRBJ2-7, reads DVKVTQSSRYLVKRTGEKVFLECVQDMDHENMFWYRQDPGLGLRLIYFSYDVKMKEKGDIPEGYSVSREKKERFSLILESASTNQTSMYLCASSLPDNTYEQYFGPGTRLTVT.